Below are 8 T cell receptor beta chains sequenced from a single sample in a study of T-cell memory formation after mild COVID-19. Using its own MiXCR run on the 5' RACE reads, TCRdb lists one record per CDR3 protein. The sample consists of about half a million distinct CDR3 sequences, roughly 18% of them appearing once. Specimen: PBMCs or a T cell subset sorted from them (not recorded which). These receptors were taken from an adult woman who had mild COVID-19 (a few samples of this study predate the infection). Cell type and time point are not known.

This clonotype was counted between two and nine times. The CDR3 here is CASSQGETRGYTF. As DNA, the CDR3 is TGCGCCAGCAGCCAAGGAGAAACTCGGGGCTACACCTTC. The genes are TRBV4-1 and TRBJ1-2; D call uncertain. In germline, CDR1 is MGHRA, CDR2 YSYEKL. Trimming left V 1 base short and J 8 bases short, with 11 bases between. This CDR3 has 13 residues.

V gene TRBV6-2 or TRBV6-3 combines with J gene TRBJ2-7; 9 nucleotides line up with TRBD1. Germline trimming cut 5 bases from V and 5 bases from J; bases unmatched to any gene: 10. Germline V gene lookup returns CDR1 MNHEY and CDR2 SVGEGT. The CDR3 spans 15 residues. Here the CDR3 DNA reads TGTGCCAGCAGTCCACAAACAGGGGGCGTCGACGAGCAGTACTTC. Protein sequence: CASSPQTGGVDEQYF.

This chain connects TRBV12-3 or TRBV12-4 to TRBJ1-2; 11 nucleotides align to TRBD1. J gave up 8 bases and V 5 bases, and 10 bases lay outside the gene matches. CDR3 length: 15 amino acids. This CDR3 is CASSPQDRGPRGYTF. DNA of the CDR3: TGTGCCAGCAGTCCACAGGACAGGGGGCCTCGAGGCTACACCTTC.

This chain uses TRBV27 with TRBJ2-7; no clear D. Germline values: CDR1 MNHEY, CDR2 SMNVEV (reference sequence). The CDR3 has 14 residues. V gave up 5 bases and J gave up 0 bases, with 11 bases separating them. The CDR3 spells CASSLYASSYEQYF. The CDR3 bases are TGTGCCAGCAGTCTGTATGCTAGCTCCTACGAGCAGTACTTC.

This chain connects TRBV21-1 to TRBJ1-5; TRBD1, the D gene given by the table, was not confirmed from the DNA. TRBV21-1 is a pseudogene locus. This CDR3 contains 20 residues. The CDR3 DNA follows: TGTGCCAGCAGCAAAGCGCGAGGGGACAGGGGAGTTCGGTGCAATCAGCCCCAGCATTTT. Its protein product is CASSKARGDRGVRCNQPQHF.

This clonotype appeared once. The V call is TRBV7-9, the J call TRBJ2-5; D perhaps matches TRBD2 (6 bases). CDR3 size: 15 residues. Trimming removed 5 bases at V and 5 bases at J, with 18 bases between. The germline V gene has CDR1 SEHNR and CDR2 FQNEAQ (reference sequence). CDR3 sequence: CASSNLAPSGETQYF. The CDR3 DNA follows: TGTGCCAGCAGCAATTTAGCACCGAGCGGGGAGACCCAGTACTTC.

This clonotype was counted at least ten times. The CDR3 bases are TGTGCCAGCAGTGCCCAGGGTATTGGCAATCAGCCCCAGCATTTT. Protein sequence: CASSAQGIGNQPQHF. The gene calls are TRBV12-3 or TRBV12-4 and TRBJ1-5; D might be TRBD1 (5 bases). V was cut by 5 bases and J by 2 bases, with 13 bases left in between. The CDR3 loop spans 15 amino acids.

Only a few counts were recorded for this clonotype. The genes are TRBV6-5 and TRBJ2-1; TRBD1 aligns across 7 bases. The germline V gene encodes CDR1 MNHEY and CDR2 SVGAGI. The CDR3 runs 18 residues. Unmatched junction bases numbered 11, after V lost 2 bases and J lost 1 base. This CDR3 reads CASSYQAVYRGSYNEQFF. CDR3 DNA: TGTGCCAGCAGTTACCAAGCAGTTTACAGGGGTTCCTACAATGAGCAGTTCTTC.